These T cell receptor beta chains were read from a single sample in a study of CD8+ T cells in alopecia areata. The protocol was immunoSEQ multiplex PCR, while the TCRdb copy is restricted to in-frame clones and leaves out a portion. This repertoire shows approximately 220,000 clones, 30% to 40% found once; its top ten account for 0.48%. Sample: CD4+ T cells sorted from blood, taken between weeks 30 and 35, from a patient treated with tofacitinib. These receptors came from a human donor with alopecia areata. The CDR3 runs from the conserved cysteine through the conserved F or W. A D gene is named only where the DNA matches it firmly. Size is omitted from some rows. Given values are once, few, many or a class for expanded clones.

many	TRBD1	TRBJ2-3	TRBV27	TGTGCCAGCAGTTTTCCCTCGACAGGGGCGAGCACAGATACGCAGTATTTT	CASSFPSTGASTDTQYF
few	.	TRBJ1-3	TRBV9	TGTGCCAGCAGCCTCACCCTGGACAACACCATATATTTT	CASSLTLDNTIYF
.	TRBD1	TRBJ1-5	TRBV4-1	TGCGCCAGCAGCCCGACAGGGGGCAATCAGCCCCAGCATTTT	CASSPTGGNQPQHF
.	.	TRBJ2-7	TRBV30	TGTGCCTGGAGTGTTTCTGTGGAAAACGAGCAGTACTTC	CAWSVSVENEQYF
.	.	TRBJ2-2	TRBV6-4	TGTGCCAGCAGTGAGGCAGGTCCCGGCGGGGAGCTGTTTTTT	CASSEAGPGGELFF
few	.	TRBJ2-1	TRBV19	TGTGCCAGTAGTTCTTACACTAGTTACAATGAGCAGTTCTTC	CASSSYTSYNEQFF
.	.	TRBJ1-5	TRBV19	TGTGCCAGTAGTATAGCACCGGGACGGATTAGCAATCAGCCCCAGCATTTT	CASSIAPGRISNQPQHF
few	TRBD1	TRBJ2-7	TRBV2	TGTGCCAGCAGAGGGACAGGGGTCTACGAGCAGTACTTC	CASRGTGVYEQYF
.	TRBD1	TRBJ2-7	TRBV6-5	TGTGCCAGCAGCTCCGGGACAGGGAAAGGCTACGAGCAGTACTTC	CASSSGTGKGYEQYF
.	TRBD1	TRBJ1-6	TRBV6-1	TGTGCCAGCAGTGACCCGGGACAGGGAAATAATTCACCCCTCCACTTT	CASSDPGQGNNSPLHF
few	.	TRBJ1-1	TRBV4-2	TGTGCCAGCAGCCAAGACAGGCACAGCTCCGACACTGAAGCTTTCTTT	CASSQDRHSSDTEAFF
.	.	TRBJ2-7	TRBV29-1	TGCAGCGTCGCCGGACGGAATTCCTACGAGCAGTACTTC	CSVAGRNSYEQYF
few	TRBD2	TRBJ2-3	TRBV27	TGTGCCAGCAGTCTAGGACTAGCTACAACAGATACGCAGTATTTT	CASSLGLATTDTQYF
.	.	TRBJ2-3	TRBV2	TGTGCCAGCAGGGTCCTAAGGGAGCGCCCAGATACGCAGTATTTT	CASRVLRERPDTQYF
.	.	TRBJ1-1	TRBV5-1	TGCGCCAGCAGCTTGGGGGAGGGAGAGGGTAAAGCTTTCTTT	CASSLGEGEGKAFF
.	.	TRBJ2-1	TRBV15	TGTGCCACCAGCAGCTTCGGCTTGGCGGGACAAAATGAGCAGTTCTTC	CATSSFGLAGQNEQFF
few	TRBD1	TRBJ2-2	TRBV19	TGTGCCAGTAGTGGAGGACAGGCGAACACCGGGGAGCTGTTTTTT	CASSGGQANTGELFF
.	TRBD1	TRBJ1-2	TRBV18	TGTGCCAGCTCACCAACGGACAGGGGGAATGGTGGCTACACCTTC	CASSPTDRGNGGYTF
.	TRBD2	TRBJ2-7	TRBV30	TGTGCCTGGAGGACGGGCGGGAGCTCCTCCGAGCAGTACTTC	CAWRTGGSSSEQYF
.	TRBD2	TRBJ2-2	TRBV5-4	TGTGCCAGCAGACTAGCGGGGGGGCCCGGGGAGCTGTTTTTT	CASRLAGGPGELFF
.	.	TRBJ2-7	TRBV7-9	TGTGCCAGCGTAGGTAAGGGCTCCTACGAGCAGTACTTC	CASVGKGSYEQYF
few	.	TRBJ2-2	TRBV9	TGTGCCAGCAGCGTAACCACCAGACAGGCCGGGGAGCTGTTTTTT	CASSVTTRQAGELFF
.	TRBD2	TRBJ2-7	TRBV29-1	TGCAGCGCTTTACTAGCGGGAGGCTGGGAGCAGTACTTC	CSALLAGGWEQYF
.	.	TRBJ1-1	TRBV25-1	TGTGCCAGCACGAGAGGGAGGTTCGTCACTGAAGCTTTCTTT	CASTRGRFVTEAFF
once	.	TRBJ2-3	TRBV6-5	TGTGCCAGCAGTTACCCAGGCACAGATACGCAGTATTTT	CASSYPGTDTQYF
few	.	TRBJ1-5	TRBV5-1	TGCGCCAGCAGCTCCCGGCCCGGCAGGGAGCAGCCCCAGCATTTT	CASSSRPGREQPQHF
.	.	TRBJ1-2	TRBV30	TGTGCCTGGAGGACCACCGGGACACCTCCTAACTATGGCTACACCTTC	CAWRTTGTPPNYGYTF
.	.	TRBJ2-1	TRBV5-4	TGTGCCAGCAGCCCCCACGGGACAAGCTGGAATGAGCAGTTCTTC	CASSPHGTSWNEQFF
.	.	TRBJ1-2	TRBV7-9	TGTGCCAGCAGCCAAAACGGGAATAACTATGGCTACACCTTC	CASSQNGNNYGYTF
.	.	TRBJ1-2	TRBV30	TGTGCCTGGACCTCTCAGAAAGGGGTGTCGCGCTACACCTTC	CAWTSQKGVSRYTF
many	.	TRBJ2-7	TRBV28	TGTGCCAGCAGTGTAAGGGGCGAGCAGTACTTC	CASSVRGEQYF
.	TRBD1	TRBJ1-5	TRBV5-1	TGCGCCAGCAGCTTACAGGGGGCCCAGCCCCAGCATTTT	CASSLQGAQPQHF
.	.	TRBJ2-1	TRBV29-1	TGCAGCGCCAAAGGGTGGTTAGGGAATGAGCAGTTCTTC	CSAKGWLGNEQFF
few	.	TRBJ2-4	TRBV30	TGTGCCTGGGATATCGGAGAAAACATTCAGTACTTC	CAWDIGENIQYF
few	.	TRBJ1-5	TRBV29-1	TGCAGCGTTAGGCCGGGGAGCAATCAGCCCCAGCATTTT	CSVRPGSNQPQHF
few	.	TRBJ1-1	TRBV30	TGTGCCTGGATTCGACCGGGAATTGGCGGGACTGAAGCTTTCTTT	CAWIRPGIGGTEAFF
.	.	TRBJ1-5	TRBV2	TGTGCCAGCAGTGAACAGGTTGACAATCAGCCCCAGCATTTT	CASSEQVDNQPQHF